This T cell receptor beta chain stems from a study of T cells in localized non-small cell lung cancer. Comments on this clone: Its antigen is still unknown.

Overall study findings and caveats: Appearing in adjacent lung were a median roughly 60 of the top 100 tumor clones.

CDR3 size: 13 residues. Germline V gene lookup returns CDR1 MNHGY and CDR2 SAAAGT. The V gene lost 2 bases and the J gene lost 2 bases, with 4 bases spanning the gap. Measured with immunoSEQ multiplex PCR; TCRdb has only the in-frame clones, and not every one. The sample carries a few thousand clones, 30% to 45% recorded once. The source is a female donor aged 60 or older with stage I squamous cell lung carcinoma. The chain recombines TRBV6-8 with TRBJ1-3; D is unclear. Sequencing used normal lung tissue next to the tumor, obtained before any cancer treatment. This CDR3 is CASSYKAGNTIYF. CDR3 bases: TGTGCCAGCAGTTACAAGGCTGGAAACACCATATATTTT.